The T cell receptor (beta chain) under discussion was sequenced for a study of T cells expressing NK-cell markers. One entry per CDR3 protein, without DNA, is what TCRdb gives after re-calling the 5' RACE reads. The sample table sets out 300,000 or so distinct CDR3 sequences. Notes on the study in general: In four donors, dominant clonotypes made up about 28.3-65% of CD3+CD56-NKG2C+ cells.

As to this clonotype: Its antigen is not identified.

The CDR3 runs to 13 residues. The V call is TRBV12-3 or TRBV12-4, the J call TRBJ2-2. The specimen sequenced was blood T cells: a sorted CD56 or NKG2C T cell subset, CD4+ or CD8+ T cells, or bulk PBMC T cells (not recorded which). This clonotype originated in a woman between 18 and 70 years old in good health. The CDR3 sequence: CASSRLVGGELFF.